This T cell receptor (beta chain) derives from a study of blood T cell repertoires in COVID-19. Study overall: The United States, Italy and Spain supplied acute and convalescent COVID-19 samples. Sample material is recorded as cDNA or gDNA derived from T cells, B-cell-depleted T cells, or PBMCs.

Germline CDR1 SNHLY, CDR2 FYNNEI. The V and J ends lost 4 bases and 6 bases, in that order; junction bases with no gene match: 2. This CDR3 spans 12 amino acids. In the authors' workflow: Amplification from reference gene primers served as the basis for estimated nucleated cell counts. The assay was immunoSEQ multiplex PCR, and TCRdb's table has in-frame clones only and misses some. V, J and clone size were drawn from that table, and D and trimming were deduced from the DNA. The sample contains fewer than 250,000 clones, less than 90% of which appear only once. Material for sequencing was peripheral blood. The TCR originated in a man aged 65 to 85 with acute or convalescent COVID-19. J is TRBJ1-2 and V is TRBV2; 7 nucleotides match TRBD1. The CDR3 spells CASSGQGHGYTF. The CDR3 bases are TGTGCCAGCAGTGGACAGGGACATGGCTACACCTTC.